Presented here are 2 T cell receptor beta chains from one specimen sequenced in a study of cytomegalovirus exposure and HLA in healthy donors. The PCR used 60 Vbeta and 13 Jbeta primers. Clones were read by immunoSEQ multiplex PCR, and TCRdb kept only the in-frame ones, dropping some. In the table there are about 140,000 clones, about three quarters of which are singletons. The sequenced material came from PBMCs. These receptors were collected from a woman aged 30 to 39 in good health and CMV-seronegative.

V and J are TRBV28 and TRBJ1-5; 9 bases agree with TRBD1. This CDR3 comprises 14 residues. Germline CDR1 is MDHEN and CDR2 is SYDVKM. V gave up 5 bases and J gave up 5 bases; unmatched junction bases: 4. CDR3 nucleotide sequence: TGTGCCAGCAGTGGGGGACAGGGCGATCAGCCCCAGCATTTT. Protein sequence: CASSGGQGDQPQHF.

The chain uses TRBV28 and TRBJ1-1; the D is unclear. This CDR3 has 13 residues. In germline, CDR1 is MDHEN, CDR2 SYDVKM. Trimming stripped 2 bases from V and 10 bases from J, with 14 bases between. CDR3 protein: CASSLRTDLRAFF. As DNA, the CDR3 is TGTGCCAGCAGTTTACGGACGGACTTGAGAGCTTTCTTT. The whole variable domain, filled in from reference TRBV28 and TRBJ1-1, reads DVKVTQSSRYLVKRTGEKVFLECVQDMDHENMFWYRQDPGLGLRLIYFSYDVKMKEKGDIPEGYSVSREKKERFSLILESASTNQTSMYLCASSLRTDLRAFFGQGTRLTVV.